The 27 T cell receptor beta chains below come from one sample, sequenced in a study of CD8+ T cells in alopecia areata. cDNA reverse transcribed from extracted RNA served as the sequencing template. Clones were sequenced by immunoSEQ multiplex PCR, and TCRdb holds only the in-frame ones, with some missing. The sample has more than 200,000 clones, over 60% seen once; the top ten hold more than 3.5%. Treatment of the sample: oral pan-JAK inhibitor, 5-10 mg twice daily. The sequences come from CD4+ T cells sorted from blood, collected at week 4, from a patient treated with tofacitinib. The receptors were gathered from a human donor with alopecia areata.

The rearrangement uses TRBV10-3 and TRBJ2-3; 12 bases align to TRBD2. Germline-derived CDR1 and CDR2 are ENHRY and SYGVKD. Trimming cost V 0 bases and J 4 bases; bases outside gene matches: 11. The CDR3 sequence is 19 residues long. The DNA of the CDR3 is TGTGCCATCAGTGAGTCGACTAGCGGGGGATGGGTAGGGCCAGATACGCAGTATTTT. It codes for CAISESTSGGWVGPDTQYF.

This clone turned up a few times. This chain uses TRBV4-2 with TRBJ2-7; D uncertain. Per germline, CDR1 LGHNA and CDR2 YNFKEQ. Between the trimmed V and J ends, which lost 3 bases and 6 bases, there was a span of 6 bases. There are 11 residues in the CDR3. The CDR3 DNA reads TGTGCCAGCAGCCAGACCCGCGAGCAGTACTTC. It codes for CASSQTREQYF.

The chain employs TRBV4-1 and TRBJ1-5, with 9 positions matching TRBD1. Trimming at V came to 1 base and at J to 6 bases, leaving 4 bases not matched to a gene. Per the germline V gene, CDR1 is MGHRA and CDR2 is YSYEKL. The CDR3 length is 15 residues. This CDR3 reads CASSQGTGVGQPQHF. In nucleotides, the CDR3 is TGCGCCAGCAGCCAAGGGACAGGGGTTGGTCAGCCCCAGCATTTT.

V is TRBV7-2 and J is TRBJ2-7; D not certain. The CDR3 has 14 residues. With 1 base removed from V and 5 bases from J, the gap between germline ends came to 12 bases. Looked up from germline, CDR1 is SGHTA and CDR2 is FQGNSA. The CDR3 nucleotides read TGTGCCAGCAGCTTAGGGTCCGGAAGGGACGAGCAGTACTTC. Protein product: CASSLGSGRDEQYF.

The rearrangement joins TRBV6-5 to TRBJ1-2; TRBD1 matches at 7 bases. Per the germline V gene, CDR1 is MNHEY and CDR2 is SVGAGI. After removal of 8 bases from V and 8 bases from J, the junction contained 14 bases not matched to a gene. This CDR3 contains 14 residues. The CDR3 sequence is CASHGEGARLGYTF. DNA for the CDR3: TGTGCCAGCCACGGGGAGGGGGCTCGACTGGGCTACACCTTC.

The chain uses TRBV5-1 and TRBJ2-5; 12 bases are shared with TRBD2. The CDR3 is 16 amino acids. Germline V gives CDR1 SGHRS, CDR2 YFSETQ. V was clipped by 0 bases and J by 5 bases; unmatched bases: 5. The CDR3: CASSLASGGVVETQYF. Here the CDR3 DNA reads TGCGCCAGCAGCTTGGCTAGCGGGGGGGTCGTCGAGACCCAGTACTTC.

This clone was detected only a few times. The chain links TRBV13 to TRBJ1-3, with D possibly TRBD1 on 6 matching bases. The CDR3 has 15 amino acids. Trimming cost V 5 bases and J 0 bases, with 11 bases left between them. Looked up from germline, CDR1 is PRHDT and CDR2 is FYEKMQ (reference sequence). This chain's CDR3 is CASSGGTNSGNTIYF. CDR3 bases: TGTGCCAGCAGCGGAGGGACAAACTCTGGAAACACCATATATTTT.

This clone showed up just a few times. The chain links TRBV27 to TRBJ2-6; the D is unclear. Trimming shortened V by 3 bases and J by 2 bases, and 2 bases separated the two germline ends. Germline V CDR1 and CDR2: MNHEY, SMNVEV (reference sequence). CDR3 length equals 13 residues. The CDR3 DNA reads as TGTGCCAGCAGTTTTCCTGGGGCCAACGTCCTGACTTTC. Amino acid sequence: CASSFPGANVLTF.

This sequence joins TRBV30 and TRBJ1-5, with D possibly being TRBD1 (5 bases). The V end was cut by 2 bases, the J end by 6 bases, with 11 bases between. Germline CDR1 is GTSNPN and CDR2 is SVGIG (reference sequence). This CDR3 is 13 amino acids long. In DNA, the CDR3 is TGTGCCTGGAGTTGCCAGGGCTGTCAGCCCCAGCATTTT. Translating gives CAWSCQGCQPQHF.

The gene calls are TRBV25-1 and TRBJ1-5; D not resolved. There are 12 residues in the CDR3. CDR1 and CDR2 from the germline V gene are MGHDK and SYGVNS. V lost 9 bases to trimming and J lost 3 bases, with 9 bases between them. CDR3 protein: CARTQTNQPQHF. The CDR3 DNA follows: TGTGCCAGAACACAGACCAATCAGCCCCAGCATTTT.

The CDR3 here is CASSLGRFGTGELFF. For the CDR3, the DNA is TGCGCCAGCAGCCTGGGACGCTTTGGGACCGGGGAGCTGTTTTTT. This rearrangement joins TRBV5-1 to TRBJ2-2, with D possibly called TRBD1 or TRBD2 (5 bases each). The CDR3 covers 15 residues. With 4 bases removed from V and 5 bases from J, the gap between germline ends came to 15 bases. From germline, CDR1 is SGHRS and CDR2 YFSETQ.

The genes are TRBV5-1 and TRBJ1-1; no clear D. Germline V gene data show CDR1 as SGHRS and CDR2 as YFSETQ. The CDR3 is 13 amino acids. V was cut by 7 bases and J by 0 bases, with 10 bases left in between. The CDR3 DNA is TGCGCCAGCCAAGACAACCTGAACACTGAAGCTTTCTTT. Translating it yields CASQDNLNTEAFF.

This chain uses TRBV29-1 with TRBJ2-1, with a possible D match to TRBD1 (6 bases). V was trimmed by 7 bases and J by 0 bases, leaving 13 bases between them. Germline values: CDR1 SQVTM, CDR2 ANQGSEA. The CDR3 covers 14 residues. In DNA form, the CDR3 reads TGCAGCGCTTCTACAGGGACCTCCTACAATGAGCAGTTCTTC. Protein: CSASTGTSYNEQFF.

The CDR3, as DNA: TGTGCCAGCTGGGAGCGGGGGCGCACAGATACGCAGTATTTT. This encodes CASWERGRTDTQYF. The chain has TRBV21-1 and TRBJ2-3; TRBD2, the D gene given by the table, was not confirmed from the DNA. TRBV21-1 represents a pseudogene. The CDR3 extends over 14 amino acids.

The chain joins TRBV15 to TRBJ1-2; no clear D. V was clipped by 0 bases and J by 8 bases, with 13 bases between them. In germline, CDR1 is LNHNV, CDR2 YYDKDF (reference sequence). The CDR3 is 14 amino acids. CDR3 region: CATSRDPGNRGYTF. CDR3 coding DNA: TGTGCCACCAGCAGAGATCCGGGAAACCGAGGCTACACCTTC.

This clone was counted only a few times. This rearrangement joins TRBV9 to TRBJ1-2, with D perhaps matching TRBD1 (5 bases). The CDR3 spans 15 residues. The germline CDR1 and CDR2 sequences are SGDLS and YYNGEE. V was pared by 5 bases and J by 2 bases, with 16 bases between. The CDR3: CASSPQAQANYGYTF. CDR3 bases: TGTGCCAGCAGTCCCCAGGCACAGGCGAACTATGGCTACACCTTC.

This clone was detected a few times. This chain connects TRBV21-1 to TRBJ1-2; the table's TRBD1 call for D was not verified on the DNA. TRBV21-1 is reported as a pseudogene. The CDR3 runs to 11 residues. The DNA for the CDR3 is TGTGCCAGGGACAACCCAAATGGCTACACCTTC. This encodes CARDNPNGYTF.

V gene TRBV7-8 combines with J gene TRBJ2-7, with 10 bases lining up with TRBD1. In germline, CDR1 is SGHVS, CDR2 FQNEAQ. The CDR3 covers 14 residues. The trim removed 4 bases at V and 3 bases at J, leaving 3 bases unmatched. CDR3 nucleotides: TGTGCCAGCAGCTCTGGACAGGGGGGCTACGAGCAGTACTTC. Translated: CASSSGQGGYEQYF.

This clone was found a few times. The chain joins TRBV4-2 to TRBJ1-2, with a possible D match to TRBD1 (6 bases). Deletions cut 2 bases from V and 0 bases from J, with 10 bases between. CDR3 size: 15 residues. In germline, CDR1 is LGHNA, CDR2 YNFKEQ. The CDR3, as DNA: TGTGCCAGCAGCCAATCGACAGGAACTAACTATGGCTACACCTTC. Translated: CASSQSTGTNYGYTF.

The chain uses TRBV6-5 and TRBJ1-1; unclear D gene. CDR3 length equals 14 residues. Germline CDR1 is MNHEY and CDR2 is SVGAGI. Trimming left V 0 bases short and J 4 bases short, with 9 bases between. This chain's CDR3 is CASSYSSGSTEAFF. For the CDR3, the DNA is TGTGCCAGCAGTTACTCGTCCGGGAGCACTGAAGCTTTCTTT.

V and J are TRBV7-9 and TRBJ2-2; TRBD1 is a possible D gene (5 bases). CDR1 SEHNR and CDR2 FQNEAQ come from the germline V gene (reference sequence). This CDR3 has 15 amino acids. Trimming pared 3 bases from V and 2 bases from J, leaving 10 bases between. CDR3 DNA: TGTGCCAGCAGCTTTGGGCAGGGTAACACCGGGGAGCTGTTTTTT. Translated, it gives CASSFGQGNTGELFF.

This clone has a single count. The V gene is TRBV29-1, the J gene TRBJ2-3, with 10 bases fitting TRBD2. The length of the CDR3 is 14 residues. V dropped 6 bases and J dropped 3; count of bases not matched to a gene: 6. The germline CDR1 and CDR2 sequences are SQVTM and ANQGSEA. The DNA of the CDR3 is TGCAGCGTGGGAGCGGGGGGGCAGACAGATACGCAGTATTTT. It encodes CSVGAGGQTDTQYF.

The chain carries TRBV30 and TRBJ2-6, with D uncertain. Germline V gives CDR1 GTSNPN, CDR2 SVGIG (reference sequence). The CDR3 has 17 amino acids. The V gene lost 1 base and the J gene lost 0 bases, with 13 bases spanning the gap. The CDR3 here is CAWSGARVFSGANVLTF. CDR3 bases: TGTGCCTGGAGTGGGGCACGGGTTTTCTCTGGGGCCAACGTCCTGACTTTC. The variable domain in full, with the rest retrieved from reference TRBV30 and TRBJ2-6, is SQTIHQWPATLVQPVGSPLSLECTVEGTSNPNLYWYRQAAGRGLQLLFYSVGIGQISSEVPQNLSASRPQDRQFILSSKKLLLSDSGFYLCAWSGARVFSGANVLTFGAGSRLTVL.

This clone was seen more than once but under ten times. The chain uses TRBV29-1 and TRBJ2-7; 9 nucleotides line up with TRBD1. CDR1 is SQVTM, CDR2 ANQGSEA, per germline. CDR3 length equals 13 residues. J lost 3 bases, V lost 7 bases, and 7 bases had no gene match. CDR3 in DNA: TGCAGCGCCTCCGGGACAGGGATCTACGAGCAGTACTTC. Residues: CSASGTGIYEQYF.

Concerning this clone: This specimen includes other DNA sequences encoding the same CDR3. The chain combines TRBV29-1 with TRBJ1-1; a weak D match, TRBD1 (5 bases). This CDR3 has 11 residues. Germline V gene sequence: CDR1 SQVTM, CDR2 ANQGSEA. Trimming shortened V by 2 bases and J by 6 bases, and 7 bases separated the two germline ends. The CDR3 loop reads CSVERGAEAFF. CDR3 in DNA: TGCAGCGTTGAAAGGGGTGCTGAAGCTTTCTTT. Full variable domain (remainder filled in from reference TRBV29-1 and TRBJ1-1): SAVISQKPSRDICQRGTSLTIQCQVDSQVTMMFWYRQQPGQSLTLIATANQGSEATYESGFVIDKFPISRPNLTFSTLTVSNMSPEDSSIYLCSVERGAEAFFGQGTRLTVV.

This clone was counted a few times. This specimen includes other DNA sequences encoding the same CDR3. J is TRBJ2-5 and V is TRBV5-1; D unresolved. Germline lookup yields CDR1 SGHRS and CDR2 YFSETQ. V lost 4 bases, J lost 1 base, and 2 bases lay in between. This CDR3 is built from 11 residues. CDR3 sequence reads: CASSLQETQYF. DNA of the CDR3: TGCGCCAGCAGCCTCCAAGAGACCCAGTACTTC.

The rearrangement uses TRBV9 and TRBJ2-1; TRBD2 agrees at 9 bases. Trimming cost V 1 base and J 8 bases; bases outside gene matches: 10. This CDR3 contains 16 residues. Germline V gene data show CDR1 as SGDLS and CDR2 as YYNGEE. CDR3 bases: TGTGCCAGCAGCGTATGGCCGCTAGCGGGGACCGATGAGCAGTTCTTC. Amino acid sequence: CASSVWPLAGTDEQFF.